This record concerns one T cell receptor (beta chain) sequence. This specimen includes other DNA sequences encoding the same CDR3. Germline CDR1 reads SQVTM; CDR2 reads ANQGSEA. The V end was cut by 6 bases, the J end by 2 bases, with 11 bases between. The CDR3 is 13 amino acids. Repertoires were generated with immunoSEQ multiplex PCR, while TCRdb's copy carries only in-frame clones and drops some. The data contain tens of thousands of clones, approximately 86% of them seen just once; the ten biggest clones take up about 16%. This specimen comes from a study of OX40 agonist ivuxolimab in advanced cancers.

The sequences come from CD4+ or CD8+ T cells sorted from blood, collected in a trial of the OX40 agonist ivuxolimab. The chain links TRBV29-1 to TRBJ2-1; D possibly matches TRBD1 or TRBD2 (5 bases each). The TCR was taken from an adult with an advanced solid tumor such as melanoma, head and neck, liver or kidney cancer. The CDR3 here is CSVERGAYNEQFF. CDR3 DNA: TGCAGCGTCGAAAGAGGGGCCTACAATGAGCAGTTCTTC.